This T cell receptor (beta chain) emerged from a study of blood T cell repertoires in COVID-19 (dated by TCRdb to about 2020). Regarding the complete study: Samples from collaborators originated in the United States, Italy and Spain and spanned both the acute and convalescent phases of COVID-19. The material from the prospective study consisted of cDNA or gDNA derived from T cells, B-cell-depleted T cells, or PBMCs. The dataset comprised deeply sampled blood TCRbeta repertoires from subjects exposed to, actively infected with, or recovered from COVID-19. A freely available public database, intended as a resource for researchers studying the immune response to SARS-CoV-2, is where the repertoires were released. The samples were drawn from two sources: the first 160 participants of the ongoing ImmuneRACE study, and 1,000 to 1,500 subjects contributed by 6 global collaborators. Nearly every sample came with metadata listing a de-identified subject ID, COVID-19 status, age in years and sex. Where HLA class I and class II types were available, the types were taken from metadata supplied by the sample provider, not from assay-based typing.

Relative to germline, V is missing 2 bases and J is missing 8 bases, with 6 bases of the junction outside any gene match. From the cysteine up to the phenylalanine, the CDR3 has a length of 15 residues. Only the CDR3 part of the read is kept: 45 bases, read in frame from the first base. The germline V gene gives CDR1 as MGHRA and CDR2 as YSYEKL. This clone was detected only once. No antigen is known for it. Base quality data are lacking; no much larger clone is found one base away. Overall results and qualifications from the work: The amount of clinical and demographic metadata varied by source and participant and was provided uncurated.

One collaborating source in Seattle enrolled patients while the patients were actively infected and followed the patients over time throughout the course of disease. The collaborating institutions used their own protocols to collect whole blood in K2EDTA tubes. For TCRbeta analysis, collaborator samples were shipped as frozen whole blood, as isolated PBMCs, or as DNA extracted from either sample type. TCRbeta CDR3 regions were amplified from genomic DNA by means of the immunoSEQ Assay, a bias-controlled multiplex PCR. As for how the authors treated the data: Nucleated cell counts per sample were estimated from amplification of reference gene primers within the assay. Sequence reads were collapsed and filtered to measure the absolute abundance of every unique TCRbeta CDR3 rearrangement. Productive Simpson clonality was computed per sample as the square root of Simpson's diversity index over productive rearrangements. In its TCRdb copy, this immuneACCESS table keeps in-frame sequences only and misses some clones. Where compared with another copy, unresolved V genes explain less than half of these, and the others have no known cause. V and J calls and clone size are as listed in that table; D and trimming were resolved from the DNA. The sample has approximately 230,000 clones on record, approximately 88% of them singletons. The biggest ten clones account for roughly 6% of the sample.

This chain is built from TRBV4-1 and TRBJ2-1, and 10 junction bases match TRBD2. Sequenced: peripheral blood. This receptor was obtained from a woman in her thirties with COVID-19, enrolled during active disease. This receptor carries the CDR3 CASSQSSGRYDEQFF. The DNA reads as follows: TGCGCCAGCAGCCAAAGTAGCGGGAGGTACGATGAGCAGTTCTTC.